The 19 T cell receptor beta chains below were found in one sample sequenced in a study of cytomegalovirus exposure and HLA in healthy donors. The primer mix had 60 Vbeta and 13 Jbeta primers. The protocol was immunoSEQ multiplex PCR, while the TCRdb copy is restricted to in-frame clones and leaves out a portion. The repertoire consists of 150,000 to 200,000 clones, with around four fifths occurring once and the leading ten covering more than 1.5%. Sequencing was performed on PBMCs. The receptors come from a young man in good health and CMV-seronegative.

The rearrangement links TRBV19 to TRBJ2-2; 9 bases map to TRBD1. There are 15 residues in the CDR3. Germline CDR1 LNHDA, CDR2 SQIVND (reference sequence). V lost 6 bases, J lost 4 bases, and 6 bases stayed unmatched. Written as DNA, the CDR3 is TGTGCCAGTAGGGAAGGACAGGGGCCCACCGGGGAGCTGTTTTTT. It specifies CASREGQGPTGELFF.

V is TRBV19 and J is TRBJ2-5; 8 bases match TRBD1. With the DNA end fitting TRBJ2-7 better, the J assignment may be wrong. The CDR3 runs to 15 residues. Germline V CDR1 and CDR2: LNHDA, SQIVND (reference sequence). The CDR3 region has the DNA TGTGCCAGTAGTATGACAGGGGAACGGGCCTACGAGCAGTACTTC. Translation: CASSMTGERAYEQYF.

The chain combines TRBV6-1 with TRBJ2-7, with D perhaps matching TRBD1 (5 bases). Germline lookup yields CDR1 MNHNS and CDR2 SASEGT. This CDR3 has 14 residues. V was shortened by 6 bases and J by 2 bases, with 14 bases between the two germline ends. The CDR3 loop reads CASRNQGSTYEQYF. CDR3 nucleotide sequence: TGTGCCAGCAGAAACCAGGGTTCCACCTACGAGCAGTACTTC.

This chain joins TRBV5-1 and TRBJ1-6, with D perhaps TRBD1 (6 bases). Trimming left V 0 bases short and J 6 bases short, with 10 bases between. Looked up from germline, CDR1 is SGHRS and CDR2 is YFSETQ. The CDR3 totals 15 residues. The CDR3 sequence is CASSLGGTINSPLHF. CDR3 sequence (DNA): TGCGCCAGCAGCTTGGGGGGGACAATTAATTCACCCCTCCACTTT.

This rearrangement joins TRBV19 to TRBJ1-2, with D unresolved. The CDR3 totals 14 residues. Trimming left V 0 bases short and J 4 bases short, with 9 bases between. The germline V gene has CDR1 LNHDA and CDR2 SQIVND (reference sequence). The CDR3 DNA reads TGTGCCAGTAGTATAGATGGTACGGGCTATGGCTACACCTTC. Translation gives CASSIDGTGYGYTF.

The rearrangement joins TRBV7-8 to TRBJ1-2; the D is unclear. The CDR3 spans 14 residues. Germline V CDR1 and CDR2: SGHVS, FQNEAQ. Trimming cost V 1 base and J 3 bases, with 9 bases left between them. CDR3 residues: CASSLEPQYYGYTF. DNA for the CDR3: TGTGCCAGCAGCTTAGAACCACAGTACTATGGCTACACCTTC.

The chain employs TRBV4-1 and TRBJ2-7; D not certain. This CDR3 is built from 14 residues. V was clipped by 2 bases and J by 1 base, with 9 bases between them. Germline V gene sequence: CDR1 MGHRA, CDR2 YSYEKL. In nucleotides, the CDR3 is TGCGCCAGCAGCCAATTACCAGCGTCCTACGAGCAGTACTTC. It yields the protein CASSQLPASYEQYF.

The chain employs TRBV5-1 and TRBJ1-2; 11 bases are shared with TRBD1. Losses at the gene ends were 0 bases for V and 8 bases for J; bases not matched to a gene: 6. The CDR3 is made up of 15 amino acids. CDR1 SGHRS and CDR2 YFSETQ come from the germline V gene. The CDR3 DNA follows: TGCGCCAGCAGCTTGGGGCTGGACAGGGGGCGAGGCTACACCTTC. This codes for CASSLGLDRGRGYTF.

V and J are TRBV6-5 and TRBJ2-1; D might be TRBD2 (6 bases). Per the germline V gene, CDR1 is MNHEY and CDR2 is SVGAGI. The CDR3 has 15 residues. With 8 bases removed from V and 2 bases from J, the gap between germline ends came to 16 bases. DNA of the CDR3: TGTGCCAGCCAACTCGGCGGGGATACCTACAATGAGCAGTTCTTC. Translation gives CASQLGGDTYNEQFF.

The chain employs TRBV7-2 and TRBJ2-1, with 7 nucleotides matching TRBD1. The CDR3 is 13 residues long. Germline CDR1 reads SGHTA; CDR2 reads FQGNSA. The trim removed 7 bases at V and 4 bases at J, leaving 4 bases unmatched. The CDR3 loop reads CASNRGNYNEQFF. In nucleotides, the CDR3 is TGTGCCAGCAACAGGGGAAATTACAATGAGCAGTTCTTC.

The V and J genes are TRBV4-1 and TRBJ1-1; a weak D match, TRBD1 (5 bases). V was shortened by 0 bases and J by 4 bases, with 12 bases between the two germline ends. The CDR3 loop spans 15 amino acids. Germline CDR1 MGHRA, CDR2 YSYEKL. CDR3 sequence reads: CASSQDLGGGTEAFF. The DNA for the CDR3 is TGCGCCAGCAGCCAAGATCTCGGGGGAGGCACTGAAGCTTTCTTT.

V and J are TRBV7-9 and TRBJ2-3, with TRBD1 matching over 10 bases. V trimming: 4 bases; J trimming: 4 bases; junction bases outside the gene matches: 2. The CDR3 contains 14 residues. CDR1 is SEHNR, CDR2 FQNEAQ, per germline (reference sequence). Here the CDR3 reads CASSYGTGADTQYF. The CDR3 DNA reads TGTGCCAGCAGCTACGGGACAGGGGCAGATACGCAGTATTTT.

The chain carries TRBV6-1 and TRBJ1-2, with 8 bases that match TRBD1. Germline CDR1 and CDR2: MNHNS and SASEGT. The CDR3 is 13 amino acids. V shed 4 bases, J shed 6 bases, and the junction held 4 bases outside the gene matches. CDR3 region: CASSAQGADGYTF. In nucleotides, the CDR3 is TGTGCCAGCAGTGCGCAGGGGGCGGATGGCTACACCTTC.

V and J are TRBV7-3 and TRBJ2-5; a weak D match, TRBD2 (5 bases). Trimming removed 2 bases from V and 5 bases from J, with 18 bases in between. The CDR3 contains 16 residues. Germline V gives CDR1 SGHTA, CDR2 FQGTGA. The CDR3 here is CASSLAPGPRGETQYF. The CDR3 DNA sequence: TGTGCCAGCAGCTTAGCCCCCGGACCTCGAGGGGAGACCCAGTACTTC.

This sequence joins TRBV28 and TRBJ2-7, with 9 nucleotides matching TRBD1. The CDR3 length is 15 residues. CDR1 and CDR2 (germline): MDHEN, SYDVKM. V lost 4 bases and J lost 4; bases outside the gene matches: 8. The CDR3 spells CASSSYRDREYEQYF. CDR3 sequence (DNA): TGTGCCAGCAGTTCATACCGGGACAGGGAGTACGAGCAGTACTTC.

The sample holds one count of this clone. This chain connects TRBV28 to TRBJ2-7, with TRBD2 matching over 8 bases. The CDR3 covers 16 residues. Looked up from germline, CDR1 is MDHEN and CDR2 is SYDVKM. After removal of 2 bases from V and 1 base from J, the junction contained 7 bases not matched to a gene. CDR3 sequence (DNA): TGTGCCAGCAGTTTACGGGGGGGCGGGAGGTCCTACGAGCAGTACTTC. Its translation is CASSLRGGGRSYEQYF. Full variable domain (missing parts from reference TRBV28 and TRBJ2-7): DVKVTQSSRYLVKRTGEKVFLECVQDMDHENMFWYRQDPGLGLRLIYFSYDVKMKEKGDIPEGYSVSREKKERFSLILESASTNQTSMYLCASSLRGGGRSYEQYFGPGTRLTVT.

The chain is built from TRBV28 and TRBJ2-1, with 10 positions matching TRBD1. V lost 6 bases and J lost 8; bases outside the gene matches: 7. In germline, CDR1 is MDHEN, CDR2 SYDVKM. The CDR3 loop spans 14 amino acids. The CDR3 spells CASRGDRGRHEQFF. CDR3 bases: TGTGCCAGCAGGGGGGACAGGGGACGGCATGAGCAGTTCTTC.

This chain connects TRBV4-3 to TRBJ2-3; 7 bases are shared with TRBD2. V shed 1 base, J shed 4 bases, and the junction held 5 bases outside the gene matches. The germline V gene encodes CDR1 LGHNA and CDR2 YSLEER. The CDR3 contains 15 residues. CDR3 loop: CASSQVNRGADTQYF. DNA of the CDR3: TGCGCCAGCAGCCAAGTAAATCGGGGGGCAGATACGCAGTATTTT.

This rearrangement joins TRBV9 to TRBJ1-5, with 8 bases lining up with TRBD1. The CDR3 is 17 residues long. Per germline, CDR1 SGDLS and CDR2 YYNGEE. The V segment lost 3 bases and the J segment 2 bases; nucleotides outside the gene matches: 10. The CDR3: CASSARTGQFGNQPQHF. For the CDR3, the DNA is TGTGCCAGCAGCGCGCGGACAGGGCAATTCGGCAATCAGCCCCAGCATTTT.